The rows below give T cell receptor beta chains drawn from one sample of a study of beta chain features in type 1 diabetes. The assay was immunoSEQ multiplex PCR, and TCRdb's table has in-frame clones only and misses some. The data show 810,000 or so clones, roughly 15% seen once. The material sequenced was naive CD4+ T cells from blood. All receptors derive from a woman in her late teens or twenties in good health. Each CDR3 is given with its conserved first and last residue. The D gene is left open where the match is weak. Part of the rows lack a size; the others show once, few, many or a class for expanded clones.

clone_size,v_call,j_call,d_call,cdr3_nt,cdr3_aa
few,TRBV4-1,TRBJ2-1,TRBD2,TGCGCCAGCAGCCAAGTTGTGTCTAGCGGGAGGATCAATGAGCAGTTCTTC,CASSQVVSSGRINEQFF
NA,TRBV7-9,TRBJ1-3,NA,TGTGCCAGCAGCTTTCGCCAGGGCCGCTCTGGAAACACCATATATTTT,CASSFRQGRSGNTIYF
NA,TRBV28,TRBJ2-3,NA,TGTGCCAGCACGTCTAGCACAGATACGCAGTATTTT,CASTSSTDTQYF
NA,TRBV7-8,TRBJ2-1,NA,TGTGCCAGCAGCTTAGGTCACAATGAGCAGTTCTTC,CASSLGHNEQFF
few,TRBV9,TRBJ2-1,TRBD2,TGTGCCAGCAGCTTCGGACTAGCTTGGCCCCGTGAGCAGTTCTTC,CASSFGLAWPREQFF
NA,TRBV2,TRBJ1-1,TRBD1,TGTGCCAGCAGTCGGACAGGGCGAGCTTTCTTT,CASSRTGRAFF
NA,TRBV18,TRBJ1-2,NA,TGTGCCAGCTCACCACCGGTAGCCGGAGGCTATGGCTACACCTTC,CASSPPVAGGYGYTF
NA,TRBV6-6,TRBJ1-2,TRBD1,TGTGCCAGCAGAAGGGACAGGGGGAACTATGGCTACACCTTC,CASRRDRGNYGYTF
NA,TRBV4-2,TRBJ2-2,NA,TGTGCCAGCAGCCAAAGGACGAACACCGGGGAGCTGTTTTTT,CASSQRTNTGELFF
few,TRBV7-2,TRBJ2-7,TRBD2,TGTGCCAGCAGCCGGAGGATGGCGGGAGGGCCGGGGGAGCAGTACTTC,CASSRRMAGGPGEQYF
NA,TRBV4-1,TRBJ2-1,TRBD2,TGCGCCAGCAGCCAGCCCACTAGCGCCGCCTACAATGAGCAGTTCTTC,CASSQPTSAAYNEQFF
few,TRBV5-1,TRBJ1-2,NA,TGCGCCAGCAGCTTGAGGGACACGAATGGCTACACCTTC,CASSLRDTNGYTF
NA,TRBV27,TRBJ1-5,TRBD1,TGTGCCAGCAGTTCGGGACAGCGTAGCAATCAGCCCCAGCATTTT,CASSSGQRSNQPQHF